This T cell receptor beta chain was identified in a study of OX40 agonist ivuxolimab in advanced cancers. Baseline was the first blood sampling point, followed by cycle 4 day 1 and cycle 7 day 1. A note on this clone: Antigen specificity is unknown.

Study results and limitations: Averaged across samples, CD8+ T cells carried more expanded clones than CD4+ did.

Generated by immunoSEQ multiplex PCR, the TCRdb table keeps only in-frame clones and is missing some. There are 45,000 to 65,000 clones in the sample; roughly nine tenths occur only once, and 13% to 15% lies in the top ten. The sequence was obtained from an adult with an advanced solid tumor such as melanoma, head and neck, liver or kidney cancer. This material consisted of CD4+ or CD8+ T cells sorted from blood, taken in a trial of the OX40 agonist ivuxolimab.

CDR3 DNA: TGTGCTAGTGGTTTGGTGACAGGGGAGACCCAGTACTTC. Translating gives CASGLVTGETQYF. The J gene is TRBJ2-5, the V gene TRBV12-5; 7 positions agree with TRBD1. Per germline, CDR1 LGHNT and CDR2 FRNRAP. This CDR3 is 13 amino acids long. The V and J ends lost 0 bases and 5 bases, in that order; junction bases with no gene match: 0. Based on the CDR3 plus reference TRBV12-5 and TRBJ2-5, the full variable domain is DARVTQTPRHKVTEMGQEVTMRCQPILGHNTVFWYRQTMMQGLELLAYFRNRAPLDDSGMPKDRFSAEMPDATLATLKIQPSEPRDSAVYFCASGLVTGETQYFGPGTRLLVL.